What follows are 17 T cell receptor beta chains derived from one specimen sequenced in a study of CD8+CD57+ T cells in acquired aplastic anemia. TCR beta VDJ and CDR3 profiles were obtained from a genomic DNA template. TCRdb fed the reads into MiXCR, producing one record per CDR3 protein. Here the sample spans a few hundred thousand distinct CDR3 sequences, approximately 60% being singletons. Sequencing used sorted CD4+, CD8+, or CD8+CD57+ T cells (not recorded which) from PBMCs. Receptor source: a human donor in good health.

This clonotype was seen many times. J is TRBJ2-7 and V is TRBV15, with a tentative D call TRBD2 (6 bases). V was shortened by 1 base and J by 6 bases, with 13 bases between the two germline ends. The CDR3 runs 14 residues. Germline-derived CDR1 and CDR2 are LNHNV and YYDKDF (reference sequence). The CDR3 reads CATSRVGEAAEQYF. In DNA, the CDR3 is TGTGCCACCAGCAGAGTCGGGGAGGCGGCCGAGCAGTACTTC.

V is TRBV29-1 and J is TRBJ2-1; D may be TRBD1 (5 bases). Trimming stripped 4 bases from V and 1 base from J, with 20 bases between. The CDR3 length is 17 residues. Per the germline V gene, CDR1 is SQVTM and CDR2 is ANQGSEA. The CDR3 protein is CSVVPQGIDFSYNEQFF. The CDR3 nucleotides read TGCAGCGTTGTCCCTCAGGGTATTGATTTTTCCTACAATGAGCAGTTCTTC.

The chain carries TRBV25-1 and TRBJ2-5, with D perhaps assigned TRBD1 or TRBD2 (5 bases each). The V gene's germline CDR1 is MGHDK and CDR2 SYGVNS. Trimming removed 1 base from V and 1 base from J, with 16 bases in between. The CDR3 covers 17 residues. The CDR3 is CASSEFPGQGVQETQYF. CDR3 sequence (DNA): TGTGCCAGCAGTGAATTCCCTGGGCAGGGAGTCCAAGAGACCCAGTACTTC.

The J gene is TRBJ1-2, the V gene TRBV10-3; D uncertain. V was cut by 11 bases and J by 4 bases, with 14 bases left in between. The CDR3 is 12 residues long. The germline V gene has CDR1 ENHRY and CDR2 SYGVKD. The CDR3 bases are TGTGCCTCGCGGCTCGAGGGCTATGGCTACACCTTC. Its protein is CASRLEGYGYTF.

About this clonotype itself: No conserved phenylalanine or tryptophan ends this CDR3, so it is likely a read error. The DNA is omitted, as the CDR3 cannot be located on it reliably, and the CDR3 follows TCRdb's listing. CDR3 residues: CSAGTGDY. This rearrangement joins TRBV20-1 to TRBJ2-5; the table assigns TRBD1, which was not confirmed against the DNA. Looked up from germline, CDR1 is DFQATT and CDR2 is SNEGSKA (reference sequence). A total of 8 residues make up the CDR3, ends included.

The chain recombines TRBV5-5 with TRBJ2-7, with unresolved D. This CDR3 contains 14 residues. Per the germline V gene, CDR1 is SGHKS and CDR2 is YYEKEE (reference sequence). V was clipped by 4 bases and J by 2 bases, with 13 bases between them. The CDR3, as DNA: TGTGCCAGCAGCCCGGCCTGGCCTGCCTACGAGCAGTACTTC. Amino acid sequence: CASSPAWPAYEQYF.

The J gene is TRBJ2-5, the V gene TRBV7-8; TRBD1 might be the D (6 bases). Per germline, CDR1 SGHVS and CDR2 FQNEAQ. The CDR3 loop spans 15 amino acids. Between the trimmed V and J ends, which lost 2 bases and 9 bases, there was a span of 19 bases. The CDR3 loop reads CASSLWGRSGQPQYF. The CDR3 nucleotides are TGTGCCAGCAGCTTATGGGGGCGTTCGGGGCAGCCCCAGTACTTC.

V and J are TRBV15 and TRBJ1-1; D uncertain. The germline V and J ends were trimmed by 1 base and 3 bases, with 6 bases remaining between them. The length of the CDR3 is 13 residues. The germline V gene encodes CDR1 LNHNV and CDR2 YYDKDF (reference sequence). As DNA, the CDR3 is TGTGCCACCAGCAGAGGCGGCGACACTGAAGCTTTCTTT. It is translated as CATSRGGDTEAFF. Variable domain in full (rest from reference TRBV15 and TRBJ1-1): DAMVIQNPRYQVTQFGKPVTLSCSQTLNHNVMYWYQQKSSQAPKLLFHYYDKDFNNEADTPDNFQSRRPNTSFCFLDIRSPGLGDTAMYLCATSRGGDTEAFFGQGTRLTVV.

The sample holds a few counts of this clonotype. Written as DNA, the CDR3 is TGTGCCAGCAGCCTGTTTAACTATGGCTACACCTTC. Protein: CASSLFNYGYTF. The chain uses TRBV3-1 and TRBJ1-2; D not resolved. The V gene's germline CDR1 is LGHDT and CDR2 YNNKEL (reference sequence). The CDR3 has 12 amino acids. The V end lost 4 bases, the J end lost 1 base, and 4 bases lay between the germline ends.

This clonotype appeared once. CDR3 loop: CASSLRQGAYNSPLHF. The CDR3 DNA follows: TGTGCCAGCAGCTTAAGGCAGGGGGCTTATAATTCACCCCTCCACTTT. This chain uses TRBV7-2 with TRBJ1-6, with 8 nucleotides matching TRBD1. The CDR3 totals 16 residues. From germline, CDR1 is SGHTA and CDR2 FQGNSA. V shed 2 bases, J shed 4 bases, and the junction held 4 bases outside the gene matches.

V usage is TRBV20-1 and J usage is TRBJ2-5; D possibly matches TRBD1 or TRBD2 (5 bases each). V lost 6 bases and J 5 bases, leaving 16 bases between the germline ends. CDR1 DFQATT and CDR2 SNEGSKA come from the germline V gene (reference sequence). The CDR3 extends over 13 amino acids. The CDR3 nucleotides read TGCAGTGCCCTGGGGACGTCGCGGGAGACCCAGTACTTC. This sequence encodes CSALGTSRETQYF.

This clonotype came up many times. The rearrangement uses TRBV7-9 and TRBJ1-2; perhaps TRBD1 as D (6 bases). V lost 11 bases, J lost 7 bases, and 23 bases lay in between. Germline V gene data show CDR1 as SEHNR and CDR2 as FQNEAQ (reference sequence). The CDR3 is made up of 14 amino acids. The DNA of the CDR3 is TGTGCCGGGGGCCCAGAGGGGGGGGCAGCTGGCTACACCTTC. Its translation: CAGGPEGGAAGYTF.

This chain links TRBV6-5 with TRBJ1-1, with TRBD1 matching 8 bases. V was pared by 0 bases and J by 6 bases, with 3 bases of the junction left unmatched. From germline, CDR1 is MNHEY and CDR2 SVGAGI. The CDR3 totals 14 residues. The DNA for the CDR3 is TGTGCCAGCAGTTACTCAGACAGGGGTGCTGAAGCTTTCTTT. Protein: CASSYSDRGAEAFF.

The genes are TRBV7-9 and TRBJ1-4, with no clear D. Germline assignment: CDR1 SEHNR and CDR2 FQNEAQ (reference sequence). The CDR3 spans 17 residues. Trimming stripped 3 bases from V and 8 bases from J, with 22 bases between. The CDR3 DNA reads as TGTGCCAGCAGCTTTCCTCTGCTTCACCGTCGAGCCGAAAAACTGTTTTTT. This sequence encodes CASSFPLLHRRAEKLFF.

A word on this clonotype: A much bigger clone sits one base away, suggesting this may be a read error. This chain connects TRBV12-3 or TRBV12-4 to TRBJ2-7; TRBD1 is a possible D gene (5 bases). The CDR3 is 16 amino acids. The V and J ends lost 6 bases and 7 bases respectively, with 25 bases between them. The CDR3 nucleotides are TGTGCCAGCAGCCCCTTAGGGGTAGCCTCCTACAATGAGCAGTACTTC. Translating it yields CASSPLGVASYNEQYF.

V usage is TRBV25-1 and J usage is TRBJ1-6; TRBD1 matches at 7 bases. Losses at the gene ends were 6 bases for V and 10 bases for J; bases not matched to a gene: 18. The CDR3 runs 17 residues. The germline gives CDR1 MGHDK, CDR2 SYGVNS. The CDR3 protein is CASRDPGQTLPGSPLHF. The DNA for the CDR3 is TGTGCCAGCAGGGACCCGGGACAGACACTTCCAGGATCACCCCTCCACTTT.

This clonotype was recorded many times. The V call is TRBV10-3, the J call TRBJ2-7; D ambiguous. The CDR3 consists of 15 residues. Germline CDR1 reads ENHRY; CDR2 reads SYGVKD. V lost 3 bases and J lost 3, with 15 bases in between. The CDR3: CAISDPVGSYYEQYF. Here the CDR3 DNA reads TGTGCCATCAGTGACCCCGTCGGCAGTTACTACGAGCAGTACTTC.